This T cell receptor beta chain comes out of a study of shared clonotypes between healthy human individuals. Study results and limitations: Naive subsets generally exceeded memory subsets in estimated richness.

On this clone itself: Its specificity is unknown.

Data came from immunoSEQ multiplex PCR; TCRdb stores just in-frame clones and leaves some out. This table has fewer than 3 million clones, less than 95% appearing once. Per the germline V gene, CDR1 is SGHTA and CDR2 is FQGTGA. V dropped 5 bases and J dropped 1; count of bases not matched to a gene: 5. The CDR3 consists of 15 residues. The rearrangement uses TRBV7-3 and TRBJ1-1, with 9 bases aligning to TRBD1. The sequenced sample consisted of naive CD4+ T cells from PBMCs. The subset was: CD45RA+ positively selected. The clonotype originates from a man aged 18 to 30 in good health. Some clones in this sample may be carry-over from other donors' samples. The CDR3 spells CASSLGQGKNTEAFF. The CDR3 DNA is TGTGCCAGCAGCCTAGGACAGGGGAAGAACACTGAAGCTTTCTTT. Looking up the rest from reference TRBV7-3 and TRBJ1-1 gives the full variable domain: GAGVSQTPSNKVTEKGKYVELRCDPISGHTALYWYRQSLGQGPEFLIYFQGTGAADDSGLPNDRFFAVRPEGSVSTLKIQRTERGDSAVYLCASSLGQGKNTEAFFGQGTRLTVV.